This T cell receptor beta chain emerged from a study of blood T cell repertoires in COVID-19. Across the whole study: From T cells, B-cell-depleted T cells, or PBMCs came the material, which was cDNA or gDNA.

The assay was immunoSEQ multiplex PCR, and TCRdb's table has in-frame clones only and misses some. The table lists about 120,000 clones, roughly 84% of them singletons. CDR1 is LNHDA and CDR2 is SQIVND in the germline V gene (reference sequence). The CDR3 has 14 amino acids. The ends were cut back, 7 bases at V and 3 bases at J, with 13 bases in the middle. The sequenced material came from peripheral blood. This clonotype was sampled from a woman in her thirties or forties with acute or convalescent COVID-19. This chain uses TRBV19 with TRBJ1-5; D is ambiguous. The CDR3: CASNEGSPNQPQHF. For the CDR3, the DNA is TGTGCCAGTAACGAGGGATCCCCCAATCAGCCCCAGCATTTT.